This T cell receptor beta chain was observed in a study of OX40 agonist ivuxolimab in advanced cancers. Study background: Therapy given before enrollment (anti-PD-1, anti-PD-L1 or anti-CTLA-4) was allowed, and around 40% had some.

Whole-study findings and limits: Within 6 weeks, CD4+ and CD8+ blood T cells expanded clonally at 0.1 to 3.0 mg/kg.

Generated by immunoSEQ multiplex PCR, the TCRdb table keeps only in-frame clones and is missing some. Of approximately 69,000 clones listed, over 60% are singletons. Points on this clone: Its antigen remains unknown.

The V end was cut by 0 bases, the J end by 6 bases, with 13 bases between. Looked up from germline, CDR1 is SGHRS and CDR2 is YFSETQ. The CDR3 totals 14 residues. This clonotype was sampled from an adult with an advanced solid tumor such as melanoma, head and neck, liver or kidney cancer. This rearrangement joins TRBV5-1 to TRBJ2-7; weak D call: TRBD1 (5 bases). The specimen comprised CD4+ or CD8+ T cells sorted from blood, sampled in a trial of the OX40 agonist ivuxolimab. The CDR3, as DNA: TGCGCCAGCAGCTTGGGTGACAGTCACAGCGAGCAGTACTTC. Translated: CASSLGDSHSEQYF.